What follows describes a single TCR beta chain. Clones were read by immunoSEQ multiplex PCR, and TCRdb kept only the in-frame ones, dropping some. The sample includes roughly 330,000 clones, about 85% of them seen just once. CDR1 SGHRS and CDR2 YFSETQ come from the germline V gene. The ends lost 8 bases at V and 7 bases at J; junction bases unmatched: 10. CDR3 length: 14 residues. The data are from a study of blood T cell repertoires in COVID-19. The V and J genes are TRBV5-1 and TRBJ1-1; 11 nucleotides align to TRBD1. Sequenced input: PBMCs or T cells enriched from blood (not recorded which). The sequence came from a woman aged 25 to 39 who had recovered from COVID-19. CDR3 loop: CASRTGQGAIEAFF. Here the CDR3 DNA reads TGCGCCAGTCGGACCGGACAGGGGGCGATTGAAGCTTTCTTT.